This T cell receptor beta chain is drawn from a study of T cell changes during pregnancy in multiple sclerosis. Libraries were prepared by immunoSEQ multiplex PCR; TCRdb keeps only in-frame clonotypes and omits some of them. This table holds tens of thousands of clones, roughly 92% found once. This CDR3 spans 13 amino acids. CDR1 is SGHDT and CDR2 is YYEEEE in the germline V gene. Between the trimmed V and J ends, which lost 3 bases and 10 bases, there was a span of 16 bases. The sample consisted of peripheral blood, taken after pregnancy. This TCR derives from a female donor with multiple sclerosis, enrolled in a pregnancy study. The chain combines TRBV5-6 with TRBJ1-1; TRBD1 might be the D (6 bases). CDR3 sequence (DNA): TGTGCCAGCAGCTCCCTAAATCGACAGGTAGCTTTCTTT. Translated: CASSSLNRQVAFF.